The 15 T cell receptor beta chains below were found in one sample sequenced in a study of blood T cells in healthy people across ages. The use of a sample-barcoded 5' primer and a J-beta primer mix characterized a second PCR of about 7 to 12 cycles. TCRdb re-analysed the 5' RACE reads in MiXCR, keeping a single row per CDR3 protein. The sample has nearly 800,000 distinct CDR3 sequences, 56% seen once. The sequencing sample was made of blood. The receptors derive from a man in his forties in good health.

The chain has TRBV10-3 and TRBJ2-5, with 10 bases fitting TRBD1. The CDR3 runs 16 residues. From germline, CDR1 is ENHRY and CDR2 SYGVKD. V was pared by 4 bases and J by 4 bases, with 9 bases of the junction left unmatched. In nucleotides, the CDR3 is TGTGCCATCAGTGGGACTCCGGGACAGGGGTCAGAGACCCAGTACTTC. The encoded protein is CAISGTPGQGSETQYF.

On this clonotype: A read error may be the cause here, since a much bigger clone is one base away. The chain couples TRBV25-1 to TRBJ1-1; D is ambiguous. The CDR3 spans 14 residues. V lost 2 bases and J 1 base, leaving 8 bases between the germline ends. From germline, CDR1 is MGHDK and CDR2 SYGVNS. The CDR3: CASSESSRNTEAFF. CDR3 coding DNA: TGTGCCAGCAGTGAAAGCTCGCGGAACACTGAAGCTTTCTTT.

This chain joins TRBV12-3 or TRBV12-4 and TRBJ2-6, with no clear D. V was cut by 2 bases and J by 0 bases, with 8 bases left in between. The CDR3 runs 16 residues. Written as DNA, the CDR3 is TGTGCCAGCAGTTTAAGGGTTAGCTCTGGGGCCAACGTCCTGACTTTC. This gives the protein CASSLRVSSGANVLTF.

The V call is TRBV20-1, the J call TRBJ2-5; 8 nucleotides line up with TRBD1. Per germline, CDR1 DFQATT and CDR2 SNEGSKA (reference sequence). The CDR3 runs 15 residues. V shed 6 bases, J shed 1 base, and the junction held 10 bases outside the gene matches. CDR3 in amino acids: CSATGTGGSQETQYF. The DNA of the CDR3 is TGCAGTGCCACCGGTACAGGGGGATCCCAAGAGACCCAGTACTTC.

The gene calls are TRBV7-2 and TRBJ2-5, with TRBD1 identical over 12 bases. The CDR3 has 14 amino acids. V shed 4 bases and J 11 bases; nucleotides not matched to a gene: 8. Germline V gene data show CDR1 as SGHTA and CDR2 as FQGNSA. CDR3 residues: CASSSRDRGREQYF. DNA for the CDR3: TGTGCCAGCAGCTCCCGGGACAGGGGGCGAGAGCAGTACTTC.

In DNA, the CDR3 is TGTGCCAGCAGCCTCAGACAGGGGGCAGACTACGAGCAGTACTTC. Its translation is CASSLRQGADYEQYF. The J gene is TRBJ2-7, the V gene TRBV6-5; TRBD1 matches at 10 bases. Germline-derived CDR1 and CDR2 are MNHEY and SVGAGI. The CDR3 is 15 residues long. J was trimmed by 3 bases and V by 6 bases; bases with no gene match: 8.

V usage is TRBV7-9 and J usage is TRBJ2-7; 8 bases are a match to TRBD1. The end of the DNA fits TRBJ2-5 better, so the J call may be wrong. The V gene's germline CDR1 is SEHNR and CDR2 FQNEAQ (reference sequence). The CDR3 loop spans 16 amino acids. The CDR3 nucleotides read TGTGCCAGCAGCGCCCCCCGGACAGGGTTGGGGCAGACCCAGTACTTC. It encodes CASSAPRTGLGQTQYF.

The chain couples TRBV7-3 to TRBJ1-6; 7 bases are shared with TRBD1. V lost 3 bases to trimming and J lost 3 bases; unmatched junction nucleotides: 8. CDR3 length: 17 residues. Germline loops: CDR1 SGHTA, CDR2 FQGTGA. The CDR3 sequence: CASSFKPGQNYNSPLHF. The CDR3 DNA sequence: TGTGCCAGCAGCTTTAAACCGGGACAGAACTATAATTCACCCCTCCACTTT.

This clonotype was picked up a small number of times. This chain links TRBV6-6 with TRBJ2-5; no firm D call. Trimming took 6 bases from V and 2 from J, leaving 13 bases between them. Germline CDR1 MNHNY, CDR2 SVGAGI (reference sequence). The CDR3 consists of 14 residues. In nucleotides, the CDR3 is TGTGCCAGCAGACTCTATCCCGAGCAAGAGACCCAGTACTTC. It codes for CASRLYPEQETQYF.

Only one count was recorded for this clonotype. The chain couples TRBV27 to TRBJ2-7; 10 bases fit TRBD2. Losses at the gene ends were 5 bases for V and 7 bases for J; bases not matched to a gene: 14. This CDR3 has 16 residues. The germline V gene encodes CDR1 MNHEY and CDR2 SMNVEV (reference sequence). This chain's CDR3 is CASSNGGLAVYNEQYF. CDR3 bases: TGTGCCAGCAGTAACGGAGGACTAGCGGTATACAATGAGCAGTACTTC.

V gene TRBV10-3 combines with J gene TRBJ2-7, with D uncertain. Germline CDR1 and CDR2: ENHRY and SYGVKD. V shed 2 bases and J shed 0 bases, with 5 bases lying between them. The CDR3 has 13 residues. CDR3 in DNA: TGTGCCATCAGTGAGGGGCCCTCCTACGAGCAGTACTTC. Its translation: CAISEGPSYEQYF.

The table lists this clonotype with a count of one. V and J are TRBV4-1 and TRBJ2-7; D is undetermined. V was trimmed by 0 bases and J by 10 bases, leaving 13 bases between them. The length of the CDR3 is 13 residues. Germline CDR1 is MGHRA and CDR2 is YSYEKL. The CDR3 region is CASSQESRPDQYF. In nucleotides, the CDR3 is TGCGCCAGCAGCCAAGAGAGCCGTCCGGACCAGTACTTC.

V usage is TRBV10-2 and J usage is TRBJ2-1; D call uncertain. Germline V gene data show CDR1 as WSHSY and CDR2 as SAAADI. V dropped 3 bases and J dropped 10 bases, with 22 bases sitting between them. This CDR3 comprises 16 residues. The CDR3 DNA is TGCGCCAGCAGTGAATCACAGTCGAGGTCTTTTTTGGAGCAGTTCTTC. It is translated as CASSESQSRSFLEQFF.

The chain employs TRBV11-1 and TRBJ2-3; a possible D gene is TRBD2 (6 bases). The V and J ends lost 7 bases and 5 bases respectively, with 16 bases between them. The germline CDR1 and CDR2 sequences are SGHAT and FQDESV (reference sequence). This CDR3 contains 14 residues. The CDR3 sequence is CASTTGGAVDTQYF. CDR3 sequence (DNA): TGTGCCAGCACCACAGGAGGGGCCGTAGATACGCAGTATTTT.

The sample holds one count of this clonotype. The genes are TRBV20-1 and TRBJ2-5, with unresolved D. The last part of the DNA fits TRBJ2-7 better; the J call may be wrong. Looked up from germline, CDR1 is DFQATT and CDR2 is SNEGSKA (reference sequence). The CDR3 is made up of 13 amino acids. CDR3 nucleotide sequence: TGCAGTGCTAGAGATCTCGAGACCTGCGAGCAGTACTTC. It specifies CSARDLETCEQYF.